The 8 T cell receptor beta chains below all came from one sample that was sequenced in a study of T cells in Graves' hyperthyroidism and ophthalmopathy (dated by TCRdb to between 2019 and 2020). The library was prepared using multiplex PCR. TCRdb shows the sequencer as Illumina HiSeq 2000. The TCR beta CDR3 regions were amplified from RNA transcripts. For the first round of RT-PCR on the TCR CDR3, the HTBI primer set was used together with the Qiagen OneStep RT-PCR kit. TCRdb reworked the public reads: Q25 trimming with fastp, MiXCR clone assembly, productive beta chains retained. Identical CDR3 proteins give one entry, which carries the most common genes and DNA. The table for this sample lists some 650,000 distinct CDR3 sequences; approximately 15% of them were counted only once. The leading ten clones occupy under 3.5% of the sample. The material sequenced was blood. Source of these receptors: a woman aged 40 to 50 with Graves' ophthalmopathy.

Many counts were recorded for this clonotype. This sequence joins TRBV15 and TRBJ2-5; the D is unclear. This CDR3 has 16 amino acids. Per the germline V gene, CDR1 is LNHNV and CDR2 is YYDKDF (reference sequence). Trimming removed 4 bases from V and 2 bases from J, with 17 bases in between. CDR3 loop: CATSMGTMNPQETQYF. DNA for the CDR3: TGTGCCACCAGCATGGGCACTATGAACCCTCAAGAGACCCAGTACTTC.

This clonotype was counted a few times. The chain recombines TRBV10-3 with TRBJ1-1; D gene uncertain. The germline gives CDR1 ENHRY, CDR2 SYGVKD. With 0 bases removed from V and 4 bases from J, the gap between germline ends came to 12 bases. The CDR3 loop spans 15 amino acids. The CDR3 bases are TGTGCCATCAGTGAGTCGACCCGACCTTCCACTGAAGCTTTCTTT. Protein product: CAISESTRPSTEAFF.

This clonotype came up many times. The rearrangement links TRBV28 to TRBJ2-7; 9 bases agree with TRBD2. Trimming removed 4 bases from V and 1 base from J; junction bases left unmatched: 5. This CDR3 comprises 15 residues. Looked up from germline, CDR1 is MDHEN and CDR2 is SYDVKM. CDR3 loop: CASSSRLAVSYEQYF. The CDR3 DNA follows: TGTGCCAGCAGTTCCCGACTAGCGGTTTCCTACGAGCAGTACTTC. The full variable domain, completed using reference TRBV28 and TRBJ2-7, is DVKVTQSSRYLVKRTGEKVFLECVQDMDHENMFWYRQDPGLGLRLIYFSYDVKMKEKGDIPEGYSVSREKKERFSLILESASTNQTSMYLCASSSRLAVSYEQYFGPGTRLTVT.

V and J are TRBV2 and TRBJ2-5, with D unresolved. The CDR3 extends over 12 amino acids. Germline CDR1 SNHLY, CDR2 FYNNEI. Trimming stripped 7 bases from V and 4 bases from J, with 10 bases between. As DNA, the CDR3 is TGTGCCAGCACCGGAGTGTCAGAGACCCAGTACTTC. Translating it yields CASTGVSETQYF.

The V gene is TRBV19, the J gene TRBJ2-1; D is unclear. This CDR3 is 12 amino acids long. The germline gives CDR1 LNHDA, CDR2 SQIVND (reference sequence). V was trimmed by 9 bases and J by 3 bases, leaving 9 bases between them. The CDR3 reads CASGKYYNEQFF. CDR3 nucleotides: TGTGCCAGCGGAAAATACTACAATGAGCAGTTCTTC.

This clonotype was counted many times. The V call is TRBV30, the J call TRBJ2-7, with 13 nucleotides matching TRBD2. Germline CDR1 is GTSNPN and CDR2 is SVGIG (reference sequence). The trim removed 1 base at V and 7 bases at J, leaving 7 bases unmatched. The CDR3 sequence is 15 residues long. The CDR3 loop reads CAWSGPGLAGAEQYF. DNA for the CDR3: TGTGCCTGGAGTGGCCCCGGACTAGCGGGAGCTGAGCAGTACTTC.

This clonotype occurred many times. The chain uses TRBV20-1 and TRBJ2-1, with D perhaps TRBD2 (5 bases). The CDR3 extends over 13 amino acids. The V gene lost 4 bases and the J gene lost 2 bases, with 9 bases spanning the gap. Germline V gene lookup returns CDR1 DFQATT and CDR2 SNEGSKA (reference sequence). The CDR3 bases are TGCAGTGCTAACGGGGAGCCCTACAATGAGCAGTTCTTC. It codes for CSANGEPYNEQFF.

This clonotype was seen repeatedly, ten times or more. The chain employs TRBV3-1 and TRBJ2-3; a weak D match, TRBD1 (5 bases). Germline V gives CDR1 LGHDT, CDR2 YNNKEL (reference sequence). CDR3 size: 14 residues. V dropped 4 bases and J dropped 2 bases, with 10 bases sitting between them. CDR3 DNA sequence: TGTGCCAGCAGCCTGAGGACACTCACAGATACGCAGTATTTT. Its translation: CASSLRTLTDTQYF.